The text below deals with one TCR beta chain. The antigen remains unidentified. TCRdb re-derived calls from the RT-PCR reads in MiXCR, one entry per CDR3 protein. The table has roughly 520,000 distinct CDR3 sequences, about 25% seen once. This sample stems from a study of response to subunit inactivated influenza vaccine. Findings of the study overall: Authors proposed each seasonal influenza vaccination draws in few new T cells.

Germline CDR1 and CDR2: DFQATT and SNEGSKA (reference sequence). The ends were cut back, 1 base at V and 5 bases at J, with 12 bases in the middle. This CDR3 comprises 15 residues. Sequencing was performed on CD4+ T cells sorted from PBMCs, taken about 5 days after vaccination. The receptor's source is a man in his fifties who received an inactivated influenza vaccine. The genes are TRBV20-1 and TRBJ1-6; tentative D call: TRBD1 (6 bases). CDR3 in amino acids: CSARVWAGDNSPLHF. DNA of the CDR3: TGCAGTGCTAGAGTTTGGGCAGGGGATAATTCACCCCTCCACTTT.